Shown below are 32 T cell receptor beta chains from a single sample sequenced in a study of cytomegalovirus exposure and HLA in healthy donors. The PCR employed 60 Vbeta primers together with 13 Jbeta primers. Method: immunoSEQ multiplex PCR; TCRdb's copy keeps in-frame clones and lacks some. The sample contains roughly 180,000 clones, about 79% of which appear only once. Sequencing was done on a sample of PBMCs. The receptors originated from a man aged 18 to 30 in good health and CMV-seronegative.

This rearrangement joins TRBV19 to TRBJ1-5, with D unclear. CDR1 and CDR2 (germline): LNHDA, SQIVND (reference sequence). The CDR3 is 12 amino acids. Trimming shortened V by 11 bases and J by 2 bases, and 10 bases separated the two germline ends. CDR3 region: CASRTGNQPQHF. CDR3 sequence (DNA): TGTGCCTCCCGGACTGGCAATCAGCCCCAGCATTTT.

This clone showed up just a few times. This sequence joins TRBV10-3 and TRBJ1-3; no reliable D call. The V end lost 6 bases, the J end lost 0 bases, and 3 bases lay between the germline ends. Germline CDR1 ENHRY, CDR2 SYGVKD. There are 12 residues in the CDR3. In nucleotides, the CDR3 is TGTGCCATCAGCTACTCTGGAAACACCATATATTTT. This gives the protein CAISYSGNTIYF.

The J gene is TRBJ2-2, the V gene TRBV15, with D possibly matching TRBD2 (5 bases). CDR1 and CDR2 (germline): LNHNV, YYDKDF (reference sequence). The CDR3 totals 15 residues. V was shortened by 0 bases and J by 6 bases, with 11 bases between the two germline ends. CDR3 region: CATSRDRRLAGELFF. The DNA for the CDR3 is TGTGCCACCAGCAGAGATAGGAGGCTTGCCGGGGAGCTGTTTTTT.

DNA for the CDR3: TGTGCCAGCTCGGGACAGTGGCGCTACACCTTC. This sequence encodes CASSGQWRYTF. The chain recombines TRBV28 with TRBJ1-2, with 7 bases that match TRBD1. V gave up 8 bases and J gave up 9 bases; unmatched junction bases: 6. Looked up from germline, CDR1 is MDHEN and CDR2 is SYDVKM. The CDR3 loop spans 11 amino acids.

This clone was counted once. V usage is TRBV28 and J usage is TRBJ2-3, with 7 bases aligning to TRBD2. Germline V gene sequence: CDR1 MDHEN, CDR2 SYDVKM. This CDR3 has 16 amino acids. V dropped 3 bases and J dropped 3; count of bases not matched to a gene: 9. The CDR3 sequence is CASSLGGFGITDTQYF. The CDR3 DNA reads as TGTGCCAGCAGTTTGGGGGGGTTTGGTATAACAGATACGCAGTATTTT.

The rearrangement joins TRBV7-9 to TRBJ1-4; 8 bases match TRBD1. The germline V gene encodes CDR1 SEHNR and CDR2 FQNEAQ (reference sequence). The CDR3 extends over 17 amino acids. V was pared by 5 bases and J by 5 bases, with 13 bases of the junction left unmatched. The CDR3 DNA sequence: TGTGCCAGCAGCCCAATACGGGTACAGGGGGGGAATGAAAAACTGTTTTTT. Its protein is CASSPIRVQGGNEKLFF.

The rearrangement uses TRBV13 and TRBJ1-1; 7 bases are shared with TRBD1. The CDR3 is 15 residues long. Unmatched junction bases numbered 6, after V lost 2 bases and J lost 3 bases. Germline V gives CDR1 PRHDT, CDR2 FYEKMQ (reference sequence). Here the CDR3 reads CASSLTQGDYTEAFF. The CDR3 region has the DNA TGTGCCAGCAGCTTAACCCAGGGGGATTACACTGAAGCTTTCTTT.

The chain employs TRBV4-1 and TRBJ2-7; a weak D match, TRBD2 (5 bases). In germline, CDR1 is MGHRA, CDR2 YSYEKL. The CDR3 is made up of 14 amino acids. V lost 2 bases and J 3 bases, leaving 11 bases between the germline ends. CDR3 region: CASSQTDSGYEQYF. The CDR3 nucleotides are TGCGCCAGCAGCCAAACGGACTCGGGCTACGAGCAGTACTTC.

The chain combines TRBV28 with TRBJ2-7, with 7 bases identical to TRBD2. Germline V lookup: CDR1 MDHEN, CDR2 SYDVKM. This CDR3 is built from 14 residues. V dropped 5 bases and J dropped 9; count of bases not matched to a gene: 13. The CDR3 DNA follows: TGTGCCAGCAGTCCCCTGTCCCGGTCGGGGGGGCAGTACTTC. Translating gives CASSPLSRSGGQYF.

This chain joins TRBV29-1 and TRBJ2-5; 8 bases map to TRBD2. TRBJ2-7 matches the DNA end more closely, so the J call is doubtful. Germline lookup yields CDR1 SQVTM and CDR2 ANQGSEA. The CDR3 totals 13 residues. The CDR3 loop is CSAGGGNSYEQYF. The CDR3 DNA is TGCAGCGCCGGGGGGGGTAACTCCTACGAGCAGTACTTC.

The chain uses TRBV4-1 and TRBJ1-2, with D tentatively TRBD1 (6 bases). CDR3 length: 16 amino acids. From germline, CDR1 is MGHRA and CDR2 YSYEKL. With 2 bases removed from V and 8 bases from J, the gap between germline ends came to 21 bases. Written as DNA, the CDR3 is TGCGCCAGCAGCCAATCGGATTGGGGGGGGCAGAAAGGCTACACCTTC. Amino acids: CASSQSDWGGQKGYTF.

The rearrangement links TRBV28 to TRBJ1-5; 8 bases are shared with TRBD1. J lost 1 base, V lost 1 base, and 3 bases had no gene match. The CDR3 covers 16 residues. Per the germline V gene, CDR1 is MDHEN and CDR2 is SYDVKM. The CDR3 loop reads CASSLLQGASNQPQHF. The CDR3 nucleotides are TGTGCCAGCAGTTTATTGCAGGGGGCGAGCAATCAGCCCCAGCATTTT.

The rearrangement uses TRBV9 and TRBJ2-2; TRBD1 agrees at 9 bases. Germline assignment: CDR1 SGDLS and CDR2 YYNGEE. Unmatched junction bases numbered 0, after V lost 3 bases and J lost 0 bases. This CDR3 is 15 amino acids long. CDR3 in amino acids: CASSGQGANTGELFF. DNA of the CDR3: TGTGCCAGCAGCGGACAGGGGGCGAACACCGGGGAGCTGTTTTTT.

V and J are TRBV29-1 and TRBJ2-6; unclear D gene. The length of the CDR3 is 16 residues. The V end was cut by 6 bases, the J end by 2 bases, with 17 bases between. Germline CDR1 reads SQVTM; CDR2 reads ANQGSEA. CDR3 coding DNA: TGCAGCGTCCTTCGCCGAGGCCCCACTGGGGCCAACGTCCTGACTTTC. The encoded protein is CSVLRRGPTGANVLTF.

This clone is a singleton in its sample. The chain carries TRBV6-1 and TRBJ1-4, with 7 bases aligning to TRBD1. V was pared by 2 bases and J by 7 bases, with 7 bases of the junction left unmatched. The CDR3 loop spans 15 amino acids. In germline, CDR1 is MNHNS, CDR2 SASEGT. In DNA, the CDR3 is TGTGCCAGCAGTGAATGGAGACAGGGAACTGAAAAACTGTTTTTT. Amino acid sequence: CASSEWRQGTEKLFF.

CDR3 DNA sequence: TGTGCCAGCAGCTTAGGAGATCAGCCCCAGCATTTT. It translates to CASSLGDQPQHF. The rearrangement uses TRBV7-8 and TRBJ1-5, with D uncertain. With 1 base removed from V and 5 bases from J, the gap between germline ends came to 3 bases. This CDR3 has 12 amino acids. Germline V gene data show CDR1 as SGHVS and CDR2 as FQNEAQ.

V usage is TRBV30 and J usage is TRBJ1-1; D is ambiguous. The V and J ends lost 8 bases and 5 bases respectively, with 24 bases between them. Per germline, CDR1 GTSNPN and CDR2 SVGIG (reference sequence). The CDR3 covers 15 residues. CDR3: CAGHDDRGGKTEAFF. The DNA of the CDR3 is TGTGCCGGCCACGACGATCGGGGTGGGAAGACTGAAGCTTTCTTT. The full variable domain, in which reference TRBV30 and TRBJ1-1 provide the parts outside the CDR3, is SQTIHQWPATLVQPVGSPLSLECTVEGTSNPNLYWYRQAAGRGLQLLFYSVGIGQISSEVPQNLSASRPQDRQFILSSKKLLLSDSGFYLCAGHDDRGGKTEAFFGQGTRLTVV.

The DNA of the CDR3 is TGTGCCAGCAGCGGGGGGTTCGGGGAGCTGTTTTTT. Amino acids: CASSGGFGELFF. The V call is TRBV27, the J call TRBJ2-2; TRBD2 matches at 7 bases. Germline trimming cut 6 bases from V and 7 bases from J; bases unmatched to any gene: 2. This CDR3 has 12 amino acids. CDR1 is MNHEY and CDR2 is SMNVEV in the germline V gene (reference sequence).

This chain links TRBV28 with TRBJ2-7; D is uncertain. In germline, CDR1 is MDHEN, CDR2 SYDVKM. V was shortened by 7 bases and J by 2 bases, with 9 bases between the two germline ends. The CDR3 is 12 residues long. This CDR3 reads CASMGRPYEQYF. Here the CDR3 DNA reads TGTGCCAGCATGGGCAGGCCCTACGAGCAGTACTTC.

The chain combines TRBV28 with TRBJ2-7, with D perhaps TRBD2 (5 bases). V lost 7 bases and J 2 bases, leaving 9 bases between the germline ends. CDR1 is MDHEN, CDR2 SYDVKM, per germline. This CDR3 spans 12 amino acids. CDR3 in amino acids: CASTSPTYEQYF. The CDR3 region has the DNA TGTGCCAGCACTAGCCCTACCTACGAGCAGTACTTC.

The chain carries TRBV28 and TRBJ2-3, with 8 bases aligning to TRBD2. Losses at the gene ends were 5 bases for V and 0 bases for J; bases not matched to a gene: 13. The germline V gene has CDR1 MDHEN and CDR2 SYDVKM. CDR3 length equals 18 residues. The CDR3 nucleotides read TGTGCCAGCAGTCCGACCCTTGGGGCTAGCGGGAGCACAGATACGCAGTATTTT. Translating it yields CASSPTLGASGSTDTQYF.

The rearrangement links TRBV27 to TRBJ1-2; TRBD1 is a possible D gene (6 bases). Trimming took 1 base from V and 1 from J, leaving 19 bases between them. The CDR3 totals 18 residues. The V gene's germline CDR1 is MNHEY and CDR2 SMNVEV (reference sequence). This chain's CDR3 is CASSLWAVPGVGNYGYTF. CDR3 coding DNA: TGTGCCAGCAGTTTATGGGCGGTACCAGGGGTGGGTAACTATGGCTACACCTTC.

The J gene is TRBJ2-3, the V gene TRBV6-1; tentatively, D is TRBD1 (6 bases). The CDR3 has 15 amino acids. Germline assignment: CDR1 MNHNS and CDR2 SASEGT. V was clipped by 3 bases and J by 6 bases, with 16 bases between them. This chain's CDR3 is CASSEGGGLADTQYF. CDR3 sequence (DNA): TGTGCCAGCAGTGAGGGTGGGGGCCTCGCGGATACGCAGTATTTT.

The rearrangement joins TRBV5-1 to TRBJ1-1; D is possibly TRBD1 (6 bases). CDR1 is SGHRS, CDR2 YFSETQ, per germline. The ends were cut back, 1 base at V and 4 bases at J, with 14 bases in the middle. This CDR3 comprises 15 residues. In DNA, the CDR3 is TGCGCCAGCAGCTTGTATCAGGGGCAACGCACTGAAGCTTTCTTT. Protein sequence: CASSLYQGQRTEAFF.

CDR3 sequence (DNA): TGTGCCAGCAGCTCCCCCGGACAGGGCCCTACCTACGAGCAGTACTTC. Its protein product is CASSSPGQGPTYEQYF. The chain links TRBV5-4 to TRBJ2-7; 8 bases agree with TRBD1. Germline V gives CDR1 SGHNT, CDR2 YYREEE (reference sequence). Germline trimming cut 3 bases from V and 2 bases from J; bases unmatched to any gene: 10. The CDR3 covers 16 residues.

The J gene is TRBJ1-2, the V gene TRBV28; tentative D call: TRBD1 (5 bases). Germline V lookup: CDR1 MDHEN, CDR2 SYDVKM. This CDR3 region has 15 residues. Deletions cut 4 bases from V and 4 bases from J, with 16 bases between. The CDR3 loop is CASSSSGLFGYGYTF. The CDR3 nucleotides read TGTGCCAGCAGTTCATCAGGGTTATTTGGCTATGGCTACACCTTC.

The chain couples TRBV19 to TRBJ2-3; the D gene is possibly TRBD2 (6 bases). Germline V CDR1 and CDR2: LNHDA, SQIVND (reference sequence). The CDR3 loop spans 18 amino acids. The ends were cut back, 1 base at V and 0 bases at J, with 17 bases in the middle. CDR3 DNA sequence: TGTGCCAGTAGTATAGGCGGTAGCGGAGCGATTAGCACAGATACGCAGTATTTT. Translating it yields CASSIGGSGAISTDTQYF.

The chain employs TRBV2 and TRBJ1-2; 9 bases fit TRBD1. The germline V gene has CDR1 SNHLY and CDR2 FYNNEI. This CDR3 comprises 17 residues. J lost 3 bases, V lost 8 bases, and 16 bases had no gene match. The CDR3 region has the DNA TGTGCCAGCTGGGTTGTAGGACAGGGGTCGTTGGACTATGGCTACACCTTC. Translation: CASWVVGQGSLDYGYTF.

About this clone: At one of its ends the junction is not consistent with the germline gene, which may arise from a read error. The chain links TRBV7-7 to TRBJ2-1; a possible D gene is TRBD2 (5 bases). Germline V lookup: CDR1 SSHAT, CDR2 FNYEAQ (reference sequence). This CDR3 contains 16 residues. The CDR3, as DNA: TGTGCTAGCAGCTTAGGAGGCGCGAGCTCCTACAATGAGCAGTTCTTC. The encoded protein is CASSLGGASSYNEQFF. Using reference TRBV7-7 and TRBJ2-1 for the parts outside the CDR3, the full variable domain is GAGVSQSPRYKVTKRGQDVTLRCDPISSHATLYWYQQALGQGPEFLTYFNYEAQPDKSGLPSDRFSAERPEGSISTLTIQRTEQRDSAMYRCASSLGGASSYNEQFFGPGTRLTVL.

The V and J genes are TRBV19 and TRBJ2-1; 7 bases fit TRBD1. V trimming: 8 bases; J trimming: 7 bases; junction bases outside the gene matches: 5. Germline V gene data show CDR1 as LNHDA and CDR2 as SQIVND (reference sequence). This CDR3 contains 12 residues. CDR3 residues: CASGPQGNEQFF. The DNA of the CDR3 is TGTGCCAGTGGCCCACAGGGGAATGAGCAGTTCTTC.

The V and J genes are TRBV4-2 and TRBJ2-3; 8 bases match TRBD2. Germline assignment: CDR1 LGHNA and CDR2 YNFKEQ. The CDR3 runs to 15 residues. The J segment lost 5 bases and the V segment lost 3 bases, leaving 7 bases of the junction unmatched. The CDR3 region is CASSQPGLGGDTQYF. The CDR3 DNA reads TGTGCCAGCAGCCAGCCGGGACTAGGGGGAGATACGCAGTATTTT.

The chain joins TRBV11-2 to TRBJ1-6; a weak D match, TRBD1 (6 bases). The CDR3 runs to 14 residues. Germline CDR1 is SGHAT and CDR2 is FQNNGV. Trimming shortened V by 8 bases and J by 7 bases, and 15 bases separated the two germline ends. The CDR3 protein is CASVRGIGNSPLHF. In nucleotides, the CDR3 is TGTGCCAGCGTGAGGGGGATAGGGAATTCACCCCTCCACTTT.